This entry lists 23 T cell receptor beta chains sequenced from one sample in a study of cytomegalovirus exposure and HLA in healthy donors. 13 Jbeta primers and 60 Vbeta primers were used for the PCR. Sequenced by immunoSEQ multiplex PCR; TCRdb stores in-frame clones only, minus some. The sample includes tens of thousands of clones, just under 85% of them seen just once. The source material was PBMCs. The receptors originated from a woman aged 18-35 years in good health and CMV-seropositive.

DNA for the CDR3: TGTGCCAGCAGTCCAGGGGGCCTGGTCCAAGAGACCCAGTACTTC. It specifies CASSPGGLVQETQYF. V is TRBV2 and J is TRBJ2-5, with 8 bases that match TRBD1. The CDR3 covers 15 residues. Per the germline V gene, CDR1 is SNHLY and CDR2 is FYNNEI. Unmatched junction bases numbered 6, after V lost 5 bases and J lost 1 base.

V is TRBV6-5 and J is TRBJ1-1; the match to TRBD1 covers 10 bases. This CDR3 spans 15 amino acids. CDR1 MNHEY and CDR2 SVGAGI come from the germline V gene. Trimming took 7 bases from V and 6 from J; bases not matched to a gene: 11. The CDR3 DNA sequence: TGTGCCAGCAAAGATCGGACAGGGGGGTCCGCTGAAGCTTTCTTT. This sequence encodes CASKDRTGGSAEAFF.

J is TRBJ1-2 and V is TRBV6-5; 9 bases agree with TRBD1. Germline V gene data show CDR1 as MNHEY and CDR2 as SVGAGI. CDR3 size: 14 residues. Trimming cost V 3 bases and J 2 bases; bases outside gene matches: 1. This CDR3 reads CASSYGTGNYGYTF. CDR3 coding DNA: TGTGCCAGCAGTTATGGGACAGGGAACTATGGCTACACCTTC.

The CDR3 DNA reads TGTGCCAGCTCTTCTGGGACAGGGGCCTATGGCTACACCTTC. It encodes CASSSGTGAYGYTF. This chain connects TRBV6-1 to TRBJ1-2; 10 bases map to TRBD1. Germline lookup yields CDR1 MNHNS and CDR2 SASEGT. Losses at the gene ends were 8 bases for V and 4 bases for J; bases not matched to a gene: 7. This CDR3 region has 14 residues.

This clone showed up just once. V gene TRBV7-9 combines with J gene TRBJ1-1; TRBD1 is a possible D gene (6 bases). Trimming left V 3 bases short and J 2 bases short, with 13 bases between. Germline values: CDR1 SEHNR, CDR2 FQNEAQ (reference sequence). This CDR3 spans 15 amino acids. CDR3 coding DNA: TGTGCCAGCAGCTTCGTACAGGGATACAACACTGAAGCTTTCTTT. Its protein product is CASSFVQGYNTEAFF.

This chain uses TRBV10-3 with TRBJ2-7; TRBD2 matches 7 bases. This CDR3 is 15 amino acids long. The germline V gene has CDR1 ENHRY and CDR2 SYGVKD. The V gene end was trimmed by 3 bases and the J gene end by 0 bases; junction bases not matched to a gene: 5. CDR3 residues: CAISDGLADSYEQYF. CDR3 in DNA: TGTGCCATCAGTGATGGGCTAGCGGACTCCTACGAGCAGTACTTC.

The V gene is TRBV6-5, the J gene TRBJ2-7; possibly TRBD1 for D (5 bases). The germline V and J ends were trimmed by 0 bases and 3 bases, with 9 bases remaining between them. The CDR3 spans 14 residues. Germline values: CDR1 MNHEY, CDR2 SVGAGI. This CDR3 reads CASSYSAGIYEQYF. The CDR3 DNA is TGTGCCAGCAGTTACTCGGCAGGGATCTACGAGCAGTACTTC.

The chain employs TRBV7-9 and TRBJ2-1, with TRBD2 matching over 10 bases. V lost 7 bases and J lost 5; bases outside the gene matches: 8. The V gene's germline CDR1 is SEHNR and CDR2 FQNEAQ (reference sequence). The CDR3 runs to 15 residues. The CDR3 DNA sequence: TGTGCCAGCACCGCAGGACTAGCGGTGGACAATGAGCAGTTCTTC. This encodes CASTAGLAVDNEQFF.

This clone was picked up one time. V is TRBV7-9 and J is TRBJ2-5; 7 positions agree with TRBD1. V was pared by 7 bases and J by 7 bases, with 3 bases of the junction left unmatched. The CDR3 runs 11 residues. Germline V gene sequence: CDR1 SEHNR, CDR2 FQNEAQ (reference sequence). This CDR3 is CASNSGGTQYF. CDR3 in DNA: TGTGCCAGCAATTCAGGGGGGACCCAGTACTTC. The variable domain in full, completed from reference TRBV7-9 and TRBJ2-5, reads DTGVSQNPRHKITKRGQNVTFRCDPISEHNRLYWYRQTLGQGPEFLTYFQNEAQLEKSRLLSDRFSAERPKGSFSTLEIQRTEQGDSAMYLCASNSGGTQYFGPGTRLLVL.

The genes are TRBV13 and TRBJ1-2; D gene uncertain. CDR1 and CDR2 from the germline V gene are PRHDT and FYEKMQ (reference sequence). The CDR3 loop spans 14 amino acids. V lost 0 bases, J lost 7 bases, and 12 bases lay in between. The CDR3 spells CASSLGQNGSGYTF. The CDR3 bases are TGTGCCAGCAGCTTAGGACAGAATGGAAGTGGCTACACCTTC.

V is TRBV7-9 and J is TRBJ1-3; 7 nucleotides align to TRBD1. Germline V CDR1 and CDR2: SEHNR, FQNEAQ (reference sequence). The CDR3 runs 13 residues. V was clipped by 7 bases and J by 2 bases; unmatched bases: 2. The CDR3 nucleotides read TGTGCCAGCACCCAGGGGGCTGGAAACACCATATATTTT. Residues: CASTQGAGNTIYF.

The gene calls are TRBV13 and TRBJ1-1; D call uncertain. Looked up from germline, CDR1 is PRHDT and CDR2 is FYEKMQ (reference sequence). The CDR3 covers 12 residues. The V end was cut by 2 bases, the J end by 10 bases, with 11 bases between. CDR3: CASSLQKEGAFF. The CDR3 nucleotides are TGTGCCAGCAGCTTACAGAAGGAGGGAGCTTTCTTT. Complete variable domain (other parts from reference TRBV13 and TRBJ1-1): AAGVIQSPRHLIKEKRETATLKCYPIPRHDTVYWYQQGPGQDPQFLISFYEKMQSDKGSIPDRFSAQQFSDYHSELNMSSLELGDSALYFCASSLQKEGAFFGQGTRLTVV.

The chain combines TRBV6-5 with TRBJ1-1; no reliable D call. Per the germline V gene, CDR1 is MNHEY and CDR2 is SVGAGI. The CDR3 runs to 16 residues. V lost 2 bases and J lost 0, with 13 bases in between. The CDR3 nucleotides read TGTGCCAGCAGTTACGAACGGAAACAGATGAACACTGAAGCTTTCTTT. Its translation: CASSYERKQMNTEAFF.

This clone was counted between two and nine times. This chain uses TRBV7-6 with TRBJ2-1, with 13 bases matching TRBD2. The trim removed 7 bases at V and 3 bases at J, leaving 9 bases unmatched. The CDR3 covers 17 residues. Per the germline V gene, CDR1 is SGHVS and CDR2 is FNYEAQ. The CDR3 loop is CASKPMTSGGSYNEQFF. The CDR3 nucleotides read TGTGCCAGCAAGCCCATGACTAGCGGGGGGAGCTACAATGAGCAGTTCTTC.

The chain combines TRBV7-9 with TRBJ2-6; D is possibly TRBD1 (5 bases). Trimming cost V 7 bases and J 0 bases, with 22 bases left between them. Germline CDR1 is SEHNR and CDR2 is FQNEAQ (reference sequence). This CDR3 is built from 19 residues. CDR3 region: CASTTSPAGQSSGANVLTF. Written as DNA, the CDR3 is TGTGCCAGCACCACTTCCCCGGCAGGGCAGAGCTCTGGGGCCAACGTCCTGACTTTC.

This clone was observed a single time. This chain connects TRBV5-4 to TRBJ1-5; TRBD1 is a possible D gene (5 bases). V was clipped by 5 bases and J by 6 bases, with 21 bases between them. Germline CDR1 and CDR2: SGHNT and YYREEE (reference sequence). CDR3 length equals 16 residues. The CDR3 region has the DNA TGTGCCAGCAGAGAACGGGAGGGTTGGGGCTTTCAGCCCCAGCATTTT. This codes for CASREREGWGFQPQHF.

The chain employs TRBV27 and TRBJ1-1, with a weak D call TRBD1 (5 bases). The CDR3 covers 14 residues. Trimming removed 10 bases at V and 4 bases at J, with 19 bases between. Germline CDR1 and CDR2: MNHEY and SMNVEV (reference sequence). This CDR3 reads CATQAGEGFTEAFF. CDR3 bases: TGTGCCACTCAAGCGGGGGAAGGGTTCACTGAAGCTTTCTTT.

This chain joins TRBV10-3 and TRBJ1-1; 10 nucleotides align to TRBD1. The V gene end was trimmed by 4 bases and the J gene end by 6 bases; junction bases not matched to a gene: 11. Germline loops: CDR1 ENHRY, CDR2 SYGVKD. The CDR3 length is 16 residues. CDR3 amino acids: CAISGATGQGDAEAFF. Written as DNA, the CDR3 is TGTGCCATCAGTGGGGCTACAGGACAGGGGGACGCTGAAGCTTTCTTT.

V gene TRBV5-1 combines with J gene TRBJ1-2, with TRBD1 matching 7 bases. CDR1 and CDR2 (germline): SGHRS, YFSETQ. The trim removed 4 bases at V and 6 bases at J, leaving 3 bases unmatched. The CDR3 has 12 residues. For the CDR3, the DNA is TGCGCCAGCAGCCCCGGGACAGATGGCTACACCTTC. Its protein product is CASSPGTDGYTF.

This clone appeared once. The gene calls are TRBV7-9 and TRBJ2-7; D gene uncertain. V was shortened by 5 bases and J by 2 bases, with 13 bases between the two germline ends. CDR1 and CDR2 (germline): SEHNR, FQNEAQ (reference sequence). The CDR3 length is 14 residues. The CDR3 is CASSIPGRTYEQYF. In DNA form, the CDR3 reads TGTGCCAGCAGCATTCCAGGAAGAACCTACGAGCAGTACTTC. The whole variable domain, remainder taken from reference TRBV7-9 and TRBJ2-7, is DTGVSQNPRHKITKRGQNVTFRCDPISEHNRLYWYRQTLGQGPEFLTYFQNEAQLEKSRLLSDRFSAERPKGSFSTLEIQRTEQGDSAMYLCASSIPGRTYEQYFGPGTRLTVT.

V usage is TRBV5-6 and J usage is TRBJ2-1; D may be TRBD1 (6 bases). The CDR3 runs to 14 residues. Trimming took 9 bases from V and 1 from J, leaving 14 bases between them. Germline lookup yields CDR1 SGHDT and CDR2 YYEEEE. CDR3 sequence: CATGSGQSYNEQFF. Written as DNA, the CDR3 is TGTGCCACGGGATCGGGACAATCCTACAATGAGCAGTTCTTC.

The V gene is TRBV10-1, the J gene TRBJ2-2; 8 nucleotides match TRBD2. The CDR3 is made up of 15 amino acids. Germline-derived CDR1 and CDR2 are WNHNN and SYGVQD (reference sequence). V shed 4 bases and J 6 bases; nucleotides not matched to a gene: 7. The DNA for the CDR3 is TGCGCCAGCAGTGGTGGGCTAGCGGGTGCCGGGGAGCTGTTTTTT. Residues: CASSGGLAGAGELFF.

The CDR3 coding sequence is TGTGCCAGCAGTTACGGGCAGGGGGCATATGGCTACACCTTC. Translation: CASSYGQGAYGYTF. V gene TRBV6-6 combines with J gene TRBJ1-2, with 8 bases lining up with TRBD1. CDR1 is MNHNY, CDR2 SVGAGI, per germline (reference sequence). The CDR3 is made up of 14 amino acids. Trimming removed 2 bases from V and 5 bases from J; junction bases left unmatched: 4.